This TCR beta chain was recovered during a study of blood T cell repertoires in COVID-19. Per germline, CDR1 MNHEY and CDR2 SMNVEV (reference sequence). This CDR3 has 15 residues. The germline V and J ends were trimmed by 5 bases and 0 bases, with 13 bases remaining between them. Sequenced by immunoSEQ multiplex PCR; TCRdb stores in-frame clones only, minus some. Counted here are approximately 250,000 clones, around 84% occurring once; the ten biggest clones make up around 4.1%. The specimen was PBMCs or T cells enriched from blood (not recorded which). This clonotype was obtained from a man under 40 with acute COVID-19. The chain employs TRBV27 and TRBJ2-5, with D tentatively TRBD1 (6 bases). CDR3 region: CASSPRQDNQETQYF. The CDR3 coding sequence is TGTGCCAGCAGTCCCCGACAGGACAACCAAGAGACCCAGTACTTC.